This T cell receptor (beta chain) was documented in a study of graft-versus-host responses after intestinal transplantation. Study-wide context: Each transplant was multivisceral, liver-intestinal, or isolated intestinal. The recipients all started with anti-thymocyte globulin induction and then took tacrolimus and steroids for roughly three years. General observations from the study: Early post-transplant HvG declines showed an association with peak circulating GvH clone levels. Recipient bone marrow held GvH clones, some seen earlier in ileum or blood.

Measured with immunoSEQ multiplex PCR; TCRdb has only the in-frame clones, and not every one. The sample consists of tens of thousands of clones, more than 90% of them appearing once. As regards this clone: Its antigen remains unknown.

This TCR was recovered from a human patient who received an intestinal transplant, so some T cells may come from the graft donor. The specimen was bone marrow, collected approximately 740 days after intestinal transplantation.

The CDR3 DNA is TGTGCCAGCTCCCGATTTGGACCTTCCACGAGCGCAGACAGGCACAATGAGCAGTTCTTC. It yields the protein CASSRFGPSTSADRHNEQFF. The gene calls are TRBV6-4 and TRBJ2-1, with D possibly TRBD1 on 6 matching bases. V lost 8 bases to trimming and J lost 5 bases, with 34 bases between them. CDR1 is MRHNA and CDR2 is SNTAGT in the germline V gene. The CDR3 has 20 amino acids.